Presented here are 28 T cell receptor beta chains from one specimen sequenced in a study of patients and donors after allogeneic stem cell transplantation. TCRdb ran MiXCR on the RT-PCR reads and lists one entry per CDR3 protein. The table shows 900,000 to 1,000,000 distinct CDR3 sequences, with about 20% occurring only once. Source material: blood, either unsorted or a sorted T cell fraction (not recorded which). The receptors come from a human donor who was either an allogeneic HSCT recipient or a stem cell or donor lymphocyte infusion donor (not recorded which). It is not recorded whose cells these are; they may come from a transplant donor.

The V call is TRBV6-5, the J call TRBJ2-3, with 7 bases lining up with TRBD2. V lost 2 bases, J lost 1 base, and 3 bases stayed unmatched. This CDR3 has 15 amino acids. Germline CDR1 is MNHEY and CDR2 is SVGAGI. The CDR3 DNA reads TGTGCCAGCAGTTACCAAGCGGGGCGCACAGATACGCAGTATTTT. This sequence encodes CASSYQAGRTDTQYF.

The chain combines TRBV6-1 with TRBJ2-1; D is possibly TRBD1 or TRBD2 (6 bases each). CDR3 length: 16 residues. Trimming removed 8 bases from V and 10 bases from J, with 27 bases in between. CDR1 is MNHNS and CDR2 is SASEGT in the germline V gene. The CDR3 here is CASGEGGYRIRAEQFF. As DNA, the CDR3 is TGTGCCAGCGGAGAGGGGGGCTACCGGATTAGAGCCGAGCAGTTCTTC.

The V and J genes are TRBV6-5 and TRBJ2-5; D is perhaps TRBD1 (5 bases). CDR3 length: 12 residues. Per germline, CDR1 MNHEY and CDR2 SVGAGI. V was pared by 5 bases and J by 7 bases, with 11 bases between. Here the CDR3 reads CASSPIQGTQYF. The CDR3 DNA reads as TGTGCCAGCAGTCCAATCCAGGGGACCCAGTACTTC.

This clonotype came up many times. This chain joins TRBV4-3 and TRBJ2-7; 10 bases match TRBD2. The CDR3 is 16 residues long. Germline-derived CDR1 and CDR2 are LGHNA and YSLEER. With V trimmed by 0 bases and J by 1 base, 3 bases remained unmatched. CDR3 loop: CASSQEPGLASYEQYF. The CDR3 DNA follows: TGCGCCAGCAGCCAAGAACCGGGACTAGCGTCCTACGAGCAGTACTTC.

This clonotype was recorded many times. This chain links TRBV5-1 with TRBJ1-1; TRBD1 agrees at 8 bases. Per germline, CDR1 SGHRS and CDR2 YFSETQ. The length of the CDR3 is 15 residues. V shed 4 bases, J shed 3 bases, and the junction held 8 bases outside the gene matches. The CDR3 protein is CASSKLTGVDTEAFF. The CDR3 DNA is TGCGCCAGCAGCAAATTGACAGGGGTGGACACTGAAGCTTTCTTT.

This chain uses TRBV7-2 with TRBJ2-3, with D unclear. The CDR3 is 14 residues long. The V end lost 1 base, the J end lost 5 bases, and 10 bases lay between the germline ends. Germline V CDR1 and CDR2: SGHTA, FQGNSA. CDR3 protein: CASSLVWRQDTQYF. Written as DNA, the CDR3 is TGTGCCAGCAGCTTAGTTTGGCGGCAAGATACGCAGTATTTT.

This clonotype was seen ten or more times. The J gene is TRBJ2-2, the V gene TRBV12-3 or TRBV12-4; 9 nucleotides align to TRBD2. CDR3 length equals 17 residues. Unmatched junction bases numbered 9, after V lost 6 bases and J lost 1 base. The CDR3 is CASSLRLAGMNTGELFF. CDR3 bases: TGTGCCAGCAGCCTGCGGCTAGCGGGGATGAACACCGGGGAGCTGTTTTTT.

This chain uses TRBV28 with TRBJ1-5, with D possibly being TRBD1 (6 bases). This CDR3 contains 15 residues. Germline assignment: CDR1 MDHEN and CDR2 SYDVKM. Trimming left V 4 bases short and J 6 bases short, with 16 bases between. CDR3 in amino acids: CASSSRQEPTQPQHF. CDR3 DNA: TGTGCCAGCAGTTCAAGACAGGAGCCGACTCAGCCCCAGCATTTT.

The CDR3 is CASSFGRRTEAFF. The DNA of the CDR3 is TGTGCCAGCAGTTTTGGTCGGCGGACCGAAGCTTTCTTT. V gene TRBV12-3 or TRBV12-4 combines with J gene TRBJ1-1; D is ambiguous. This CDR3 comprises 13 residues. V lost 3 bases, J lost 8 bases, and 13 bases lay in between.

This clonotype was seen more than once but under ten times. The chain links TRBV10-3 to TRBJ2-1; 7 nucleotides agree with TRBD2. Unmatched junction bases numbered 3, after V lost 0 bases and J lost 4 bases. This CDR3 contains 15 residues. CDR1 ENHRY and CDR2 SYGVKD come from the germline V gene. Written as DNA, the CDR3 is TGTGCCATCAGTGAGTCAGGGAGGGTTTACAATGAGCAGTTCTTC. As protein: CAISESGRVYNEQFF.

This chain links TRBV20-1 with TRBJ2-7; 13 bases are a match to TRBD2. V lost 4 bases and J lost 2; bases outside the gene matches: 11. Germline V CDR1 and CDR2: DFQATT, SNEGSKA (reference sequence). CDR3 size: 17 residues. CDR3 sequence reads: CSAIGGLAGRTAYEQYF. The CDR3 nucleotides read TGCAGTGCTATAGGGGGACTAGCGGGGAGGACCGCCTACGAGCAGTACTTC.

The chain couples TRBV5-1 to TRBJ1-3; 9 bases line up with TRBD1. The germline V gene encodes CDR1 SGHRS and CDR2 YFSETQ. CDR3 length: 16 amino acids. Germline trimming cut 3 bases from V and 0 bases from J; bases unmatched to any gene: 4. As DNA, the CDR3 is TGCGCCAGCAGCTCCGGGACAGGGAGCTCTGGAAACACCATATATTTT. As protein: CASSSGTGSSGNTIYF.

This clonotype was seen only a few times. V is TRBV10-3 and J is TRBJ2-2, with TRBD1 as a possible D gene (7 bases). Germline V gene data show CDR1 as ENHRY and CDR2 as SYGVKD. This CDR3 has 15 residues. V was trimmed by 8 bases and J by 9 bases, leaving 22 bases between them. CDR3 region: CAIGGQEGIGRELFF. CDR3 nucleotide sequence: TGTGCCATCGGCGGACAGGAGGGGATCGGCCGGGAGCTGTTTTTT.

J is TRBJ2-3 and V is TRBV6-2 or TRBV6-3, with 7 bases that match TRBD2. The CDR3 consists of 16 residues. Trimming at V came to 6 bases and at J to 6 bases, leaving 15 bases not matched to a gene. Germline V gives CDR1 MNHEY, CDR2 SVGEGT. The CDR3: CASSPLAAPYKDTQYF. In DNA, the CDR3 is TGTGCCAGCAGCCCTCTAGCGGCCCCGTATAAGGATACGCAGTATTTT.

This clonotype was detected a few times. CDR3 in DNA: TGTGCCAGCAGTTTAGTCCACTCCTACAATGAGCAGTTCTTC. Translated, it gives CASSLVHSYNEQFF. The V gene is TRBV12-3 or TRBV12-4, the J gene TRBJ2-1; D not certain. Deletions cut 1 base from V and 0 bases from J, with 4 bases between. The CDR3 runs 14 residues.

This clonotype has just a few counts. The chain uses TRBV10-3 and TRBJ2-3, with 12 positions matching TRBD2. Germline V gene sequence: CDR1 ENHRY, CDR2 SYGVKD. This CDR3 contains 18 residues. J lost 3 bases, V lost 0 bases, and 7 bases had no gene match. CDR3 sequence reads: CAISESVTSGRGTDTQYF. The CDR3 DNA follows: TGTGCCATCAGTGAGTCTGTGACTAGCGGGAGAGGGACAGATACGCAGTATTTT.

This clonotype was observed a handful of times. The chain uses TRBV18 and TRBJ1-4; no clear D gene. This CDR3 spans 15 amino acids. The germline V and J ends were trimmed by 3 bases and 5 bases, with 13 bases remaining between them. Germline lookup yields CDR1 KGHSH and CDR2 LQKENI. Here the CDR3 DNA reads TGTGCCAGCTCACCTCGAGAGGTCCGAAATGAAAAACTGTTTTTT. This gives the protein CASSPREVRNEKLFF.

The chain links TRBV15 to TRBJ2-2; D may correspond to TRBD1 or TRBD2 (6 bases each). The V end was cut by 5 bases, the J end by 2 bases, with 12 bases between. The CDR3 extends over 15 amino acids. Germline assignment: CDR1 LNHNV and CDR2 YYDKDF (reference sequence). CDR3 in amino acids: CATSPGAPNTGELFF. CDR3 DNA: TGTGCCACCAGCCCGGGGGCACCAAACACCGGGGAGCTGTTTTTT. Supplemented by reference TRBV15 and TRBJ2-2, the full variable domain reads DAMVIQNPRYQVTQFGKPVTLSCSQTLNHNVMYWYQQKSSQAPKLLFHYYDKDFNNEADTPDNFQSRRPNTSFCFLDIRSPGLGDTAMYLCATSPGAPNTGELFFGEGSRLTVL.

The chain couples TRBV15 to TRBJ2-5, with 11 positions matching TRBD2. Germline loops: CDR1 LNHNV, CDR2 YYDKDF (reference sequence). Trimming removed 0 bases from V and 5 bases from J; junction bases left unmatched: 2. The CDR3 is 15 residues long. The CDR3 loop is CATSRDRLAGETQYF. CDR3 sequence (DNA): TGTGCCACCAGCAGAGACCGACTAGCGGGGGAGACCCAGTACTTC. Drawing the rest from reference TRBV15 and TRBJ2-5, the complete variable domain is DAMVIQNPRYQVTQFGKPVTLSCSQTLNHNVMYWYQQKSSQAPKLLFHYYDKDFNNEADTPDNFQSRRPNTSFCFLDIRSPGLGDTAMYLCATSRDRLAGETQYFGPGTRLLVL.

The CDR3 nucleotides read TGTGCCAGCAGTTACGCCCGGGGGTACGAGCAGTACTTC. Protein sequence: CASSYARGYEQYF. The chain recombines TRBV6-6 with TRBJ2-7, with D possibly matching TRBD2 (6 bases). Germline V gene sequence: CDR1 MNHNY, CDR2 SVGAGI (reference sequence). Trimming took off 2 bases at V and 4 bases at J, with 9 bases between the two ends. This CDR3 comprises 13 residues.

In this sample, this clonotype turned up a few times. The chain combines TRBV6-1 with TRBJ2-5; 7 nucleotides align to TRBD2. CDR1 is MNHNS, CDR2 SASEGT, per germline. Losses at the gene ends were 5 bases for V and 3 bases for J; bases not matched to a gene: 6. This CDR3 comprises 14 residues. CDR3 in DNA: TGTGCCAGCAGTCGGGACTATAGGAAAGAGACCCAGTACTTC. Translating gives CASSRDYRKETQYF.

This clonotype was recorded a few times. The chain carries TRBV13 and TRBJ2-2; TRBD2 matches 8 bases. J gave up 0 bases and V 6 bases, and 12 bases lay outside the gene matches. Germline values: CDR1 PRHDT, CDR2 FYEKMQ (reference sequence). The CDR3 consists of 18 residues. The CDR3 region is CASRGTRGREANTGELFF. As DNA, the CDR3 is TGTGCCAGCAGGGGCACTCGTGGGCGGGAGGCGAACACCGGGGAGCTGTTTTTT.

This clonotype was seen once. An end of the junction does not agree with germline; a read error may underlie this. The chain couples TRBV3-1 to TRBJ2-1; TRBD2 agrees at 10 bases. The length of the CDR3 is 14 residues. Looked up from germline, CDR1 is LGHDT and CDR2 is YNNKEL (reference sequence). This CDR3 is CGSTWSGGEYEQFF. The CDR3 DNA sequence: TGTGGCAGCACTTGGAGCGGGGGGGAATATGAGCAGTTCTTC.

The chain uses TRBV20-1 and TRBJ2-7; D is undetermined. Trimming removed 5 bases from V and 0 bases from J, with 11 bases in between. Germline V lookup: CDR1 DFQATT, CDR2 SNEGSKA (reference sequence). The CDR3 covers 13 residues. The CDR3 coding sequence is TGCAGTGCTCCGGGCCTGTTCTCCTACGAGCAGTACTTC. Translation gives CSAPGLFSYEQYF.

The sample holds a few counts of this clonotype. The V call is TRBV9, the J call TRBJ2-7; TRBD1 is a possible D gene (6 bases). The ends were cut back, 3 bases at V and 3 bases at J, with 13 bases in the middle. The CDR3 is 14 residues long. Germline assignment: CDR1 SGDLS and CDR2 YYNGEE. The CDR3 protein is CASSEGGFGYEQYF. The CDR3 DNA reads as TGTGCCAGCAGCGAAGGGGGTTTCGGCTACGAGCAGTACTTC.

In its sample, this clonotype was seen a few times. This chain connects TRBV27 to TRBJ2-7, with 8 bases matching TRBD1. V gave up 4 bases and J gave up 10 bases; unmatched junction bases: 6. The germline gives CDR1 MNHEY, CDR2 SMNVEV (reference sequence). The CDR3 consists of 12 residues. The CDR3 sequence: CASSSSGGGQYF. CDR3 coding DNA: TGTGCCAGCAGTTCTTCAGGGGGCGGTCAGTACTTC.

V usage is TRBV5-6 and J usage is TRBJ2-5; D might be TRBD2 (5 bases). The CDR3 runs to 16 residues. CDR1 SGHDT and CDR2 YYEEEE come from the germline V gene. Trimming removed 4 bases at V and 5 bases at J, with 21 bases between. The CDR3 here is CASSANPGYRRETQYF. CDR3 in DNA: TGTGCCAGCAGCGCCAATCCGGGATACCGGAGGGAGACCCAGTACTTC.

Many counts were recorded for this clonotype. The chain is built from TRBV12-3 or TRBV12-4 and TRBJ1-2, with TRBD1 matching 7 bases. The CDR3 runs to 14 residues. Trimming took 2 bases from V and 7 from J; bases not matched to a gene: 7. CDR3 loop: CASSLQGGEGGYTF. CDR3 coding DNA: TGTGCCAGCAGTTTACAGGGGGGCGAGGGTGGCTACACCTTC.